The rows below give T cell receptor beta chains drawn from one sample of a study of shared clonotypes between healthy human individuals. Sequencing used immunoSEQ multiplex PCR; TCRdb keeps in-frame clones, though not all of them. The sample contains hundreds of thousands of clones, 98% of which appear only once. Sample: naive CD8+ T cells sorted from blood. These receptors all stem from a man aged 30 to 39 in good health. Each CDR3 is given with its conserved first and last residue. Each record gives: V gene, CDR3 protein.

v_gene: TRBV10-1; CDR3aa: CASSDGSNEQFF
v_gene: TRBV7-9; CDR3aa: CASSDRDTPYEQYF
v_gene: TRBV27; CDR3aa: CASSSRTGPVIYGYTF
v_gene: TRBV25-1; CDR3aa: CASRTAEEKLFF
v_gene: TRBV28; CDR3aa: CASSLHSSGRARNIQYF
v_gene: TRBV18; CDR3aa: CASSPGSISYNEQFF
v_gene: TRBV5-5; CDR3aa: CASSFDGSSYNEQFF
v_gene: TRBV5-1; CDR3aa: CASSPEAGLNHEQYF
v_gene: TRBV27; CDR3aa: CASSLGRYNEAFF
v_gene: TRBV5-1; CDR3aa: CASSAGLLVTDTQYF
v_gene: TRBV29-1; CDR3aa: CSVERGPNEQFF
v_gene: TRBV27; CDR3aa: CASSEGQSEAFF
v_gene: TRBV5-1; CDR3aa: CASSSLEGNSQYF
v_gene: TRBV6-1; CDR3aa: CASSERQGRGGELFF
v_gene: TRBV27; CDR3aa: CATSQDSRATNEKLFF
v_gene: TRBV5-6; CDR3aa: CASSLVQGAHEQFF